The present T cell receptor beta chain was sequenced within a study of TIL therapy for anti-PD-1-resistant metastatic lung cancer. The immunoSEQ assay was v3. Clones were read by immunoSEQ multiplex PCR, and TCRdb kept only the in-frame ones, dropping some. The sample lists tens of thousands of clones, roughly 69% occurring once. A remark on this clone: The target antigen is unknown.

Sample time point: pre-treatment sample, taken before nivolumab and TIL therapy. Most excised metastases sampled were pleural nodules or supraclavicular lymph nodes. Study outcomes and limitations: Compared with baseline intratumoral T cells, expanded TIL cultures were more clonal and less diverse (around 6% vs 30%).

The sequencing used tumor tissue, collected at baseline. The TCR comes from a woman between 25 and 80 years old with non-small cell lung cancer.

The chain's CDR3 is CASSQGVTPYGYTF. CDR3 DNA: TGTGCCAGCTCCCAGGGGGTAACCCCCTATGGCTACACCTTC. The chain combines TRBV28 with TRBJ1-2, with 7 bases matching TRBD1. CDR3 length: 14 amino acids. V was clipped by 8 bases and J by 4 bases; unmatched bases: 10. The germline gives CDR1 MDHEN, CDR2 SYDVKM.